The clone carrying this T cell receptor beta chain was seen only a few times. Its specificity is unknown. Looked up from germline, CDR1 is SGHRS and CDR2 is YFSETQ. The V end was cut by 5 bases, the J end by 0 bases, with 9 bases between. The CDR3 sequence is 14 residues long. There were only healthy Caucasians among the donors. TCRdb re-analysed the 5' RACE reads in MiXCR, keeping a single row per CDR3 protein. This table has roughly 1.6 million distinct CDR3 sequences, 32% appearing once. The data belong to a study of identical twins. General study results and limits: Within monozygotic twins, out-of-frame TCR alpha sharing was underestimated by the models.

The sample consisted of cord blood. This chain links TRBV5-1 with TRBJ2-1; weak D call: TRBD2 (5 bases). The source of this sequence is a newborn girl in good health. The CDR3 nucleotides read TGCGCCAGCAGGAAGCGGAGCTCCTACAATGAGCAGTTCTTC. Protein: CASRKRSSYNEQFF.